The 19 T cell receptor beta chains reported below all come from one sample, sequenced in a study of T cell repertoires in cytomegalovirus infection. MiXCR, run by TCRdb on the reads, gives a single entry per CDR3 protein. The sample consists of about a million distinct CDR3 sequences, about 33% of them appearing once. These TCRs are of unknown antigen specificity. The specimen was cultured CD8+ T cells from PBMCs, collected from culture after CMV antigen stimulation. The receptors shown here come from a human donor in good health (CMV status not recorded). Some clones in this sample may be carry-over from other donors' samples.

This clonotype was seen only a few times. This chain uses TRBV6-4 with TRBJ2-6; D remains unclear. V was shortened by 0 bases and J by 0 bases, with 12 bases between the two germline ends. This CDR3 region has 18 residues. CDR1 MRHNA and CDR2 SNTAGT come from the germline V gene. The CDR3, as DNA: TGTGCCAGCAGTGACTCCCTCACGGGTTCCTCTGGGGCCAACGTCCTGACTTTC. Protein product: CASSDSLTGSSGANVLTF.

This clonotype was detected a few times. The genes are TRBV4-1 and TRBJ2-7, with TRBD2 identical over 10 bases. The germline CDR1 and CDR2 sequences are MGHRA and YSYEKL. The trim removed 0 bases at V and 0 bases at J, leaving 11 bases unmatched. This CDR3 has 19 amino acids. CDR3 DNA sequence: TGCGCCAGCAGCCAAGATGAAGTAGCGGGGGGTCCTATCTCCTACGAGCAGTACTTC. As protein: CASSQDEVAGGPISYEQYF.

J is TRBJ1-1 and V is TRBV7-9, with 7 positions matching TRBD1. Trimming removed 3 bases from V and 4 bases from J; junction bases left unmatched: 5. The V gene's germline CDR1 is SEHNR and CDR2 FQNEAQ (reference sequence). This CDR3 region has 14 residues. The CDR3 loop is CASSFNRGVTEAFF. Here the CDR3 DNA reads TGTGCCAGCAGCTTTAACAGGGGAGTCACTGAAGCTTTCTTT.

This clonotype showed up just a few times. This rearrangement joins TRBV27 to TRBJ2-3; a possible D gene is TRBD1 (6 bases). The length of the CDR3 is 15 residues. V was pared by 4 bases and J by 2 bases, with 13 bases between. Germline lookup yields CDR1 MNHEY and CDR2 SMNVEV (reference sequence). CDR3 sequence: CASSSTGIVTDTQYF. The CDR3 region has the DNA TGTGCCAGCAGTTCTACAGGGATCGTCACAGATACGCAGTATTTT.

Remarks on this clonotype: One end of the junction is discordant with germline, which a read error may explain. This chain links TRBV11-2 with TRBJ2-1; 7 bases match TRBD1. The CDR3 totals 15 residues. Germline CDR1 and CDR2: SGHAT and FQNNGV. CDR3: CASSSRDSSCNEQFF. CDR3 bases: TGTGCCAGCAGCTCCCGGGACAGCTCCTGCAATGAGCAGTTCTTC. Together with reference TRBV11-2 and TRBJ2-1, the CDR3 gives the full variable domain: EAGVAQSPRYKIIEKRQSVAFWCNPISGHATLYWYQQILGQGPKLLIQFQNNGVVDDSQLPKDRFSAERLKGVDSTLKIQPAKLEDSAVYLCASSSRDSSCNEQFFGPGTRLTVL.

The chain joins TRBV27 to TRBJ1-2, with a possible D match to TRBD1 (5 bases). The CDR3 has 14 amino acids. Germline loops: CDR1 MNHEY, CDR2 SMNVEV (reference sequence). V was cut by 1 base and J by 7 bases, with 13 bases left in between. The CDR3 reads CASSLLTVAAGYTF. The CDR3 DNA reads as TGTGCCAGCAGTTTATTGACAGTGGCGGCTGGCTACACCTTC.

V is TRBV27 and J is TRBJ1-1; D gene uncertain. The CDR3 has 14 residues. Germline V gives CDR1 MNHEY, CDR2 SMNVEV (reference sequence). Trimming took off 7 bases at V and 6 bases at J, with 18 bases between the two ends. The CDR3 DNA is TGTGCCAGCATCCCTGACGAGGGCATGGCTGAAGCTTTCTTT. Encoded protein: CASIPDEGMAEAFF.

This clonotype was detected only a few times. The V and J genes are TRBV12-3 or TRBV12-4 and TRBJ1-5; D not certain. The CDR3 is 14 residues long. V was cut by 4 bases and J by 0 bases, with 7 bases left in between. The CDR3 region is CASSSYFSNQPQHF. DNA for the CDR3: TGTGCCAGCAGTTCTTACTTTAGCAATCAGCCCCAGCATTTT.

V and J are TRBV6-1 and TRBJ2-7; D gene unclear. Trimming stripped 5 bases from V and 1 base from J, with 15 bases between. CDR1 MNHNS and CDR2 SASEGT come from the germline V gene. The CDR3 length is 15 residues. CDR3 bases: TGTGCCAGCAGTAAAACCCCCGCCGGTTCCTACGAGCAGTACGTC. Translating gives CASSKTPAGSYEQYV.

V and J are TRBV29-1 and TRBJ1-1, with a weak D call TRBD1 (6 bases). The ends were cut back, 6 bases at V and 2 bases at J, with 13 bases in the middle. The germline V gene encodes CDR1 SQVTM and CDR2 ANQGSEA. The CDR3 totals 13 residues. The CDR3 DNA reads TGCAGCGTGGAAACAGGGCTTAACACTGAAGCTTTCTTT. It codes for CSVETGLNTEAFF.

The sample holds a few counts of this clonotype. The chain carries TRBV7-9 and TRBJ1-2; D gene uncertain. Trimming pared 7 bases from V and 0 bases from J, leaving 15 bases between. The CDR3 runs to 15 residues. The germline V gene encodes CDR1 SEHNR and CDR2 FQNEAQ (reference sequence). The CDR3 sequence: CASTDSGITNYGYTF. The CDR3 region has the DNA TGTGCCAGCACAGATTCCGGGATTACTAACTATGGCTACACCTTC.

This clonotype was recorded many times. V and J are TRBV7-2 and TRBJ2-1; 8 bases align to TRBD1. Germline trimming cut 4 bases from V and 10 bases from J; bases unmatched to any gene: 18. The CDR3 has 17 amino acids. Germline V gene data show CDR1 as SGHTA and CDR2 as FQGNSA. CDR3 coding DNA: TGTGCCAGCAGCTACCGCCTCCGGACAGGGAGTTTAGACGAGCAGTTCTTC. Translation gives CASSYRLRTGSLDEQFF.

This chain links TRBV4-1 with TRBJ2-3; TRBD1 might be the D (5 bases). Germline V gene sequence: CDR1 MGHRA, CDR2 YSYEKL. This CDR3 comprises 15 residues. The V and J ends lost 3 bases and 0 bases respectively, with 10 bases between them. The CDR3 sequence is CASSHCRESTDTQYF. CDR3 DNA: TGCGCCAGCAGCCATTGCAGGGAAAGCACAGATACGCAGTATTTT.

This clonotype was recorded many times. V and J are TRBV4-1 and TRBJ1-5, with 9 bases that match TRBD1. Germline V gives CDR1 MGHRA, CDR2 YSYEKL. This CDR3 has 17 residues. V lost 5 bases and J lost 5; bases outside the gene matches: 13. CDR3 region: CASSAGTGKTSDQPQHF. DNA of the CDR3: TGCGCCAGCAGCGCTGGGACAGGGAAAACATCGGATCAGCCCCAGCATTTT.

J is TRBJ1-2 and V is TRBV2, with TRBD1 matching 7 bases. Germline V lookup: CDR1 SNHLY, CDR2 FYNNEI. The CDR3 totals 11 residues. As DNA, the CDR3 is TGTGTTGGAGGGACAGACTATGGCTACACCTTC. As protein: CVGGTDYGYTF. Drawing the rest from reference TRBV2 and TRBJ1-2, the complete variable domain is EPEVTQTPSHQVTQMGQEVILRCVPISNHLYFYWYRQILGQKVEFLVSFYNNEISEKSEIFDDQFSVERPDGSNFTLKIRSTKLEDSAMYFCVGGTDYGYTFGSGTRLTVV.

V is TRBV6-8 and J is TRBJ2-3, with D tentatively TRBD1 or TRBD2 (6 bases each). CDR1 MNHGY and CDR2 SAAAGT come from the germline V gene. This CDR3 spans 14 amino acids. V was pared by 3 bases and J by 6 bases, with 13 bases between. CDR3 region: CASSYGGPRDTQYF. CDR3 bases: TGTGCCAGCAGTTATGGGGGGCCCCGGGATACGCAGTATTTT.

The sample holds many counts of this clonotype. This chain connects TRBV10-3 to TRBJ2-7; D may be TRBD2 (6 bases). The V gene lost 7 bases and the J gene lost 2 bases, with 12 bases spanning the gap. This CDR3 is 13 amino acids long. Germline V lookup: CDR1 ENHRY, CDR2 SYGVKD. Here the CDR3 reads CAIKEGPTYEQYV. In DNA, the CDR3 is TGTGCCATCAAGGAGGGGCCAACCTACGAGCAGTACGTC.

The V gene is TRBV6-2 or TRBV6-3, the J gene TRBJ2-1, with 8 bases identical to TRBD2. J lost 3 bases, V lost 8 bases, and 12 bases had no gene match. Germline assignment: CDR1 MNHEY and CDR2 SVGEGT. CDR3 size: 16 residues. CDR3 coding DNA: TGTGCCAGCCGCCTGGCGGGGGGCAGCATCTACAATGAGCAGTTCTTC. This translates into CASRLAGGSIYNEQFF.

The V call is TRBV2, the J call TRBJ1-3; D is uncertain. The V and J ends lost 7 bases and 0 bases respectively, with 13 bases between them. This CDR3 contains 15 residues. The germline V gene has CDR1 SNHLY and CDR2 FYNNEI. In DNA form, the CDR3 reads TGTGCCAGCAAGAGTGACGGACGCTCTGGAAACACCATATATTTT. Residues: CASKSDGRSGNTIYF.